This T cell receptor (beta chain) originates from a study of Ad26.COV2.S vaccination and SARS-CoV-2 variants. Study as a whole: Donor was assigned to the Ad26.COV2.S arm of trial COV1001. Administration of Ad26.COV2.S was intramuscular, either once or twice 56 days apart.

Germline values: CDR1 SGHDN, CDR2 FVKESK. CDR3 length equals 15 residues. Trimming shortened V by 4 bases and J by 0 bases, and 12 bases separated the two germline ends. The table came from immunoSEQ multiplex PCR; TCRdb's copy has only in-frame clones and leaves some out. Of roughly 320,000 clones listed, around four fifths are singletons. Treatment meaning: some 19 received Ad26.COV2.S at low or high dose, single or two shots; about 5 received placebo; per-sample allocation not given. Sampling occurred on day 63 after the first vaccine or placebo injection. Recruitment in Boston yielded a donor of adult age, 18-55 years. Expressing Wuhan-strain SARS-CoV-2 spike, an Ad26 vector served as the vaccine.

Sequencing used peripheral blood, obtained in a trial of Ad26.COV2.S vaccine versus placebo. The J gene is TRBJ1-2, the V gene TRBV14; D unclear. This receptor was taken from a person between 18 and 59 years old who received the Ad26.COV2.S COVID-19 vaccine or a placebo. The CDR3 spells CASSPSGLTNYGYTF. CDR3 nucleotides: TGTGCCAGCAGCCCCAGCGGCCTGACTAACTATGGCTACACCTTC.